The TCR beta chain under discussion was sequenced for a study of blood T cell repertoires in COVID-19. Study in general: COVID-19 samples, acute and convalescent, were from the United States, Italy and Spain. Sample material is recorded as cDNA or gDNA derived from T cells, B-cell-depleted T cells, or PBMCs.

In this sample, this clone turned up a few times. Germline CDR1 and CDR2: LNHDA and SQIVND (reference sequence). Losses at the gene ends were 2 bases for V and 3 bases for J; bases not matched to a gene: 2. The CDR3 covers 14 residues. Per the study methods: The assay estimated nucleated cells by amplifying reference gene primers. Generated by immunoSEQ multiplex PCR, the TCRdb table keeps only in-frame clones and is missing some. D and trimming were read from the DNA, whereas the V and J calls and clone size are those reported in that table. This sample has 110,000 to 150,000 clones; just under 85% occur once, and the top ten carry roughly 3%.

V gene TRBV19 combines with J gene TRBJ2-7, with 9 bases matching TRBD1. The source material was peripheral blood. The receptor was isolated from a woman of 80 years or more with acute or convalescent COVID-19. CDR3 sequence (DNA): TGTGCCAGTAGTATAAAGACAGGGGGCTACGAGCAGTACTTC. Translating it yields CASSIKTGGYEQYF.